This is a list of T cell receptor beta chains from one sample in a study of blood T cell repertoires in COVID-19. The data were produced by immunoSEQ multiplex PCR, yet TCRdb's version contains in-frame clones alone and is incomplete. Here the sample spans some 130,000 clones, about four fifths being singletons. The source material was PBMCs or T cells enriched from blood (not recorded which). The receptors shown here come from a man aged 35-49 years with acute COVID-19. The CDR3 runs from the conserved cysteine through the conserved F or W. Each record gives: D gene, V gene, J gene, clone size, CDR3 protein, CDR3 DNA. A D gene is named only where the DNA matches it firmly. Rows give clone size only sometimes, using once, few, many, or a class for an expanded clone.

TRBD1	TRBV7-2	TRBJ1-2	.	CASRQNLQGAGYGYTF	TGTGCCAGCAGACAGAACCTACAGGGGGCAGGCTATGGCTACACCTTC
.	TRBV4-3	TRBJ2-3	.	CASSQDLREARRTQYF	TGCGCCAGCAGCCAAGATCTGAGGGAGGCCCGACGGACGCAGTATTTT
TRBD1	TRBV6-5	TRBJ1-1	few	CASSYGTGANTEAFF	TGTGCCAGCAGTTACGGGACAGGGGCGAACACTGAAGCTTTCTTT
.	TRBV5-4	TRBJ2-3	.	CASSLGAGTDTQYF	TGTGCCAGCAGCCTGGGCGCCGGGACAGATACGCAGTATTTT
TRBD1	TRBV5-1	TRBJ2-2	.	CASSIRGTGAVRVTGELFF	TGCGCCAGCAGCATTCGGGGGACAGGGGCTGTCCGGGTCACCGGGGAGCTGTTTTTT
.	TRBV7-9	TRBJ1-4	.	CASSRQPERGEKLFF	TGTGCCAGCAGCAGACAACCCGAAAGGGGTGAAAAACTGTTTTTT
.	TRBV29-1	TRBJ1-1	.	CSVEDSSLMNTEAFF	TGCAGCGTTGAAGATAGTTCACTTATGAACACTGAAGCTTTCTTT
.	TRBV6-5	TRBJ2-1	.	CASSRAEGVANEQFF	TGTGCCAGCAGCAGAGCGGAAGGTGTGGCCAATGAGCAGTTCTTC
.	TRBV27	TRBJ2-7	once	CASSPVLRPYEQYF	TGTGCCAGCAGCCCCGTTCTGCGGCCCTACGAGCAGTACTTC
.	TRBV29-1	TRBJ2-7	.	CSALTAYEQYF	TGCAGCGCCCTAACAGCCTACGAGCAGTACTTC
TRBD1	TRBV7-2	TRBJ1-2	.	CASGRDRNNYGYTF	TGTGCCAGCGGCCGGGACAGGAATAACTATGGCTACACCTTC
.	TRBV3-1/TRBV3-2	TRBJ1-2	.	CASSPMAGVYGYTF	TGTGCCAGCAGCCCTATGGCGGGAGTCTATGGCTACACCTTC
.	TRBV2	TRBJ1-5	.	CASRDGMNNQPQHF	TGTGCCAGCAGGGACGGGATGAACAATCAGCCCCAGCATTTT
TRBD2	TRBV7-9	TRBJ2-1	.	CASSPRGRELGEQFF	TGTGCCAGCAGCCCCCGAGGGCGGGAGTTAGGTGAGCAGTTCTTC
.	TRBV7-2	TRBJ2-7	.	CASSLGSGGARYEQYF	TGTGCCAGCAGCTTAGGGTCGGGGGGCGCGAGGTACGAGCAGTACTTC
.	TRBV7-2	TRBJ2-1	.	CASSLVAGGTYNEQFF	TGTGCCAGCAGCTTAGTGGCGGGTGGAACCTACAATGAGCAGTTCTTC
TRBD1	TRBV28	TRBJ2-7	.	CASSIPRDRANEQYF	TGTGCCAGCAGTATCCCCCGGGACAGGGCCAACGAGCAGTACTTC
.	TRBV4-3	TRBJ1-3	.	CASSPSRGNTIYF	TGCGCCAGCAGCCCCTCAAGGGGGAACACCATATATTTT
.	TRBV30	TRBJ2-6	.	CAWSVREGYVSGANVLTF	TGTGCCTGGAGTGTACGAGAGGGTTACGTCTCTGGGGCCAACGTCCTGACTTTC
TRBD1	TRBV30	TRBJ2-5	.	CAGKQGWEETQYF	TGTGCCGGAAAACAGGGGTGGGAGGAGACCCAGTACTTC
.	TRBV28	TRBJ1-2	once	CASSLAGNYGYTF	TGTGCCAGCAGTTTAGCCGGGAACTATGGCTACACCTTC
TRBD2	TRBV12-5	TRBJ2-1	.	CASGLVVGSGGAQEQFF	TGTGCTAGTGGTTTGGTAGTGGGTAGCGGGGGGGCCCAGGAGCAGTTCTTC
TRBD2	TRBV19	TRBJ2-7	.	CASSIGTGGSYEQYF	TGTGCCAGTAGTATAGGGACCGGGGGGTCCTACGAGCAGTACTTC
.	TRBV10-3	TRBJ2-5	.	CAISESMTLETQYF	TGTGCCATCAGTGAGTCGATGACTTTGGAGACCCAGTACTTC
.	TRBV7-2	TRBJ1-2	.	CAKRESRYGYTF	TGTGCCAAAAGGGAGTCCCGGTATGGCTACACCTTC
.	TRBV28	TRBJ1-6	.	CASTPSTGRSPLHF	TGTGCCAGCACCCCAAGCACAGGGCGCTCACCCCTCCACTTT
TRBD2	TRBV10-2	TRBJ2-2	.	CASSQRLAALVERTGELFF	TGCGCCAGCAGCCAACGACTAGCGGCACTTGTTGAACGGACCGGGGAGCTGTTTTTT
.	TRBV9	TRBJ2-1	.	CASSLRGRLGDEQFF	TGTGCCAGCAGCTTGAGGGGGAGATTGGGGGATGAGCAGTTCTTC
.	TRBV19	TRBJ1-1	few	CASSGGLSTAFF	TGTGCCAGTAGTGGGGGACTTTCCACGGCTTTCTTT
.	TRBV19	TRBJ1-2	.	CASSPLGEGIYTF	TGTGCCAGTAGTCCGCTTGGGGAGGGTATCTACACCTTC
.	TRBV27	TRBJ2-7	.	CASSSLILGGGWEEEQYF	TGTGCCAGCAGTTCCCTTATCTTAGGCGGCGGTTGGGAGGAAGAGCAGTACTTC
.	TRBV9	TRBJ1-4	.	CASSVGRGEKLFF	TGTGCCAGCAGCGTAGGACGCGGAGAAAAACTGTTTTTT
.	TRBV12-3/TRBV12-4	TRBJ1-2	few	CASRYRAYGYTF	TGTGCCAGCAGGTACAGGGCCTATGGCTACACCTTC
TRBD2	TRBV11-2	TRBJ2-5	.	CASSLDRGVQETQYF	TGTGCCAGCAGCTTAGATCGGGGGGTACAAGAGACCCAGTACTTC
.	TRBV5-1	TRBJ2-6	.	CASSGVRDSGANVLTF	TGCGCCAGCAGCGGAGTCAGAGACTCTGGGGCCAACGTCCTGACTTTC
TRBD2	TRBV9	TRBJ2-3	.	CASSVGSGATDTQYF	TGTGCCAGCAGCGTAGGAAGCGGGGCCACAGATACGCAGTATTTT
.	TRBV3-1/TRBV3-2	TRBJ1-2	.	CASSQAAQNYGYTF	TGTGCCAGCAGCCAAGCGGCACAGAACTATGGCTACACCTTC
.	TRBV7-2	TRBJ1-1	once	CASSLLGPKDTEAFF	TGTGCCAGCAGCTTGTTGGGGCCTAAGGACACTGAAGCTTTCTTT
.	TRBV29-1	TRBJ2-1	.	CSVEIYNEQFF	TGCAGCGTCGAAATATACAATGAGCAGTTCTTC
.	TRBV27	TRBJ1-3	once	CASSTTRGARGNTIYF	TGTGCCAGCAGTACAACACGGGGGGCGAGGGGAAACACCATATATTTT
TRBD1	TRBV18	TRBJ1-1	few	CASSPGTGGGKTEAFF	TGTGCCAGCTCACCCGGGACAGGGGGCGGGAAGACTGAAGCTTTCTTT
TRBD1	TRBV7-9	TRBJ2-7	.	CASSLTGSSYEQYF	TGTGCCAGCAGCTTGACAGGGAGCTCCTACGAGCAGTACTTC
TRBD2	TRBV15	TRBJ2-3	.	CATSGKGLAGGRTQYF	TGTGCCACCAGCGGTAAAGGACTAGCGGGAGGACGCACGCAGTATTTT
.	TRBV11-2	TRBJ2-3	.	CASNQKGGRGDTQYF	TGTGCCAGCAACCAGAAAGGGGGTCGGGGAGATACGCAGTATTTT
.	TRBV19	TRBJ1-2	.	CASAGGVGGYTF	TGTGCCAGTGCGGGGGGCGTCGGGGGCTACACCTTC
TRBD2	TRBV24-1	TRBJ2-1	.	CATRQAGATNEQFF	TGTGCCACCCGCCAAGCGGGGGCGACCAATGAGCAGTTCTTC
TRBD1	TRBV28	TRBJ2-4	.	CASSSSGQGIAKNIQYF	TGTGCCAGCAGTTCGTCGGGACAGGGGATAGCCAAAAACATTCAGTACTTC
TRBD1	TRBV18	TRBJ2-1	.	CASSRDRGNRLSYNEQFF	TGTGCCAGCTCCAGGGACAGGGGGAACCGTCTATCCTACAATGAGCAGTTCTTC
TRBD1	TRBV2	TRBJ2-7	.	CASSEAGQGSSYEQYF	TGTGCCAGCAGTGAAGCTGGACAGGGAAGCTCCTACGAGCAGTACTTC
.	TRBV30	TRBJ1-5	.	CAYEDSPNQPQHF	TGTGCCTACGAGGACAGCCCCAATCAGCCCCAGCATTTT
TRBD2	TRBV7-2	TRBJ2-5	.	CASSLGEGLALETQYF	TGTGCCAGCAGCTTAGGGGAGGGACTAGCTTTGGAGACCCAGTACTTC
TRBD1	TRBV6-5	TRBJ2-1	.	CASSPQGAYNEQFF	TGTGCCAGCAGTCCACAGGGGGCCTACAATGAGCAGTTCTTC
.	TRBV5-1	TRBJ2-2	.	CASCPGDIFTGELFF	TGCGCCAGCTGTCCTGGGGACATCTTCACCGGGGAGCTGTTTTTT
.	TRBV24-1	TRBJ2-2	.	CATSLDSGELFF	TGTGCCACCAGTTTAGACTCCGGGGAGCTGTTTTTT